The 3 T cell receptor beta chains reported below all come from one sample, sequenced in a study of T cell changes during pregnancy in multiple sclerosis. Sequencing was performed with immunoSEQ multiplex PCR; in TCRdb, only in-frame clones are kept and a portion is missing. The sample gives over 45,000 clones, around 92% of which show up once; 0.75% to 0.95% is in the top ten. This specimen consisted of CD4+ T cells from peripheral blood mononuclear cells, obtained in the second trimester of pregnancy. The receptors were sampled from a female donor in good health, enrolled as a control in a pregnancy study.

The chain recombines TRBV19 with TRBJ1-3; D perhaps matches TRBD1 (6 bases). Germline assignment: CDR1 LNHDA and CDR2 SQIVND (reference sequence). This CDR3 is 15 amino acids long. The ends were cut back, 3 bases at V and 0 bases at J, with 9 bases in the middle. The DNA for the CDR3 is TGTGCCAGTAGTATGGGGGCTTACTCTGGAAACACCATATATTTT. Translation gives CASSMGAYSGNTIYF.

The V and J genes are TRBV19 and TRBJ2-7, with TRBD2 matching 11 bases. After removal of 4 bases from V and 0 bases from J, the junction contained 14 bases not matched to a gene. Germline V gene sequence: CDR1 LNHDA, CDR2 SQIVND (reference sequence). This CDR3 spans 19 amino acids. In DNA form, the CDR3 reads TGTGCCAGTAGTAACCTTAGCGGGAGGGACTACCCTAGCTCCTACGAGCAGTACTTC. Protein: CASSNLSGRDYPSSYEQYF.

The V gene is TRBV7-9, the J gene TRBJ2-2; perhaps TRBD2 as D (5 bases). The V end lost 5 bases, the J end lost 7 bases, and 17 bases lay between the germline ends. This CDR3 is built from 15 residues. The germline CDR1 and CDR2 sequences are SEHNR and FQNEAQ (reference sequence). CDR3 coding DNA: TGTGCCAGCAGCCCCCACTCTGCCCGGGGCGGGGAGCTGTTTTTT. It encodes CASSPHSARGGELFF. The variable domain in full, completed from reference TRBV7-9 and TRBJ2-2, reads DTGVSQNPRHKITKRGQNVTFRCDPISEHNRLYWYRQTLGQGPEFLTYFQNEAQLEKSRLLSDRFSAERPKGSFSTLEIQRTEQGDSAMYLCASSPHSARGGELFFGEGSRLTVL.